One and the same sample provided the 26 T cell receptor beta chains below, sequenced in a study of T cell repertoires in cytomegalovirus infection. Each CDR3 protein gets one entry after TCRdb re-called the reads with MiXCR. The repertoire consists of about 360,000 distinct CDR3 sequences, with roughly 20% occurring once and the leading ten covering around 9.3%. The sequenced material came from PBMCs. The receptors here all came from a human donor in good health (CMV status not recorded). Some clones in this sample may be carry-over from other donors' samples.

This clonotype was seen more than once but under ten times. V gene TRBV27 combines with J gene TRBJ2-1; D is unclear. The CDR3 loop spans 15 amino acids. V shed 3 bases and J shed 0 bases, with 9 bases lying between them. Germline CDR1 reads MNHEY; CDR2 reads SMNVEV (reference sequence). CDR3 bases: TGTGCCAGCAGTTTGACCGTACTCTCCTACAATGAGCAGTTCTTC. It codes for CASSLTVLSYNEQFF.

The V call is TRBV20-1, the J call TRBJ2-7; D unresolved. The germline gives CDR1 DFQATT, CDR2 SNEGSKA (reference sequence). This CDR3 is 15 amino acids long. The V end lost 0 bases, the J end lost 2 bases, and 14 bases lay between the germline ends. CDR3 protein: CSARDHSVSPYEQYF. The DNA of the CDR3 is TGCAGTGCTAGAGATCATTCGGTCTCCCCCTACGAGCAGTACTTC.

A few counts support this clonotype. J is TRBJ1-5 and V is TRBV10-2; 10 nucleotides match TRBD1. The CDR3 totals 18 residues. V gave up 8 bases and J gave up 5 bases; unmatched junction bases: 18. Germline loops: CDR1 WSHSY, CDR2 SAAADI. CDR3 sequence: CASSKDRGVSISHQPQHF. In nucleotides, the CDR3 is TGCGCCAGCTCCAAGGACAGGGGGGTCTCCATCTCGCATCAGCCCCAGCATTTT.

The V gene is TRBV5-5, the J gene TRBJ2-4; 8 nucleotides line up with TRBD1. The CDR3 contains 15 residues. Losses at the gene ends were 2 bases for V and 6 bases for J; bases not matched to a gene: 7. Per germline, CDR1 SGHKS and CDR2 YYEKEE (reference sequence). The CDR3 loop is CASSFQGAGGNIQYF. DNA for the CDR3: TGTGCCAGCAGCTTTCAGGGGGCAGGCGGAAACATTCAGTACTTC. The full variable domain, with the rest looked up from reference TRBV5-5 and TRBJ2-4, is DAGVTQSPTHLIKTRGQQVTLRCSPISGHKSVSWYQQVLGQGPQFIFQYYEKEERGRGNFPDRFSARQFPNYSSELNVNALLLGDSALYLCASSFQGAGGNIQYFGAGTRLSVL.

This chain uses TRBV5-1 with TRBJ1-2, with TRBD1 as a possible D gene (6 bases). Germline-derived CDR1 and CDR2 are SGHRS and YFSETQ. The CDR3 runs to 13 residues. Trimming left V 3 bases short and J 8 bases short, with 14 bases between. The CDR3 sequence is CASSSTGIRGYTF. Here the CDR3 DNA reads TGCGCCAGCAGCTCAACAGGGATTCGAGGCTACACCTTC.

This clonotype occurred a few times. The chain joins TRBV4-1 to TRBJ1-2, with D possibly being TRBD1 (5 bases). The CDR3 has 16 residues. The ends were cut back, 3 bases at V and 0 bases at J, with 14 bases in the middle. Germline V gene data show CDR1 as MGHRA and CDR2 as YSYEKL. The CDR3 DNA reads TGCGCCAGCAGCCAGAGGGACCTAGGGGCTAACTATGGCTACACCTTC. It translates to CASSQRDLGANYGYTF.

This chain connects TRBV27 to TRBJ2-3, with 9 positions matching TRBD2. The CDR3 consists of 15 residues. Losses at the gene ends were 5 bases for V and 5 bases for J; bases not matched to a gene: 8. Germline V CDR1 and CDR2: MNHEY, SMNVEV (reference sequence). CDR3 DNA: TGTGCCAGCAGTCCGATAGCGGGAGAGCAAGATACGCAGTATTTT. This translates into CASSPIAGEQDTQYF.

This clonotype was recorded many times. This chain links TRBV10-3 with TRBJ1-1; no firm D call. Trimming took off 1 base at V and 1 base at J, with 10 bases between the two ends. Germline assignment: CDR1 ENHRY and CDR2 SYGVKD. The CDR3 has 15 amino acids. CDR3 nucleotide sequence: TGTGCCATCAGTGAGTATGGACGAGAGAACACTGAAGCTTTCTTT. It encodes CAISEYGRENTEAFF.

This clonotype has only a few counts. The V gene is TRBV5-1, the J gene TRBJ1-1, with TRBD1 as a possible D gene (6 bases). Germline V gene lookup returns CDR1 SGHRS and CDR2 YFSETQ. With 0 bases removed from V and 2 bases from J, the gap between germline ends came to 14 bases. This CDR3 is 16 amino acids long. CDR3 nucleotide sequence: TGCGCCAGCAGCTTGGTACAGGGTGGGCGCAACACTGAAGCTTTCTTT. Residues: CASSLVQGGRNTEAFF.

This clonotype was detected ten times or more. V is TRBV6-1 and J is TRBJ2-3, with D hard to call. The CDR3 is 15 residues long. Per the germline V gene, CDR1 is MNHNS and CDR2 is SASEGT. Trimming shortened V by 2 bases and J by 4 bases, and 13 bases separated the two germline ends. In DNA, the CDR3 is TGTGCCAGCAGTGAACTAAGGTTGAAGGCAGATACGCAGTATTTT. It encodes CASSELRLKADTQYF.

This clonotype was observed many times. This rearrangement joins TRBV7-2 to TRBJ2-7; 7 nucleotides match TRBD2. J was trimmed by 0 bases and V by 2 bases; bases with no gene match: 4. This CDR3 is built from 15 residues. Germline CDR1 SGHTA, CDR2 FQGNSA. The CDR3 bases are TGTGCCAGCAGCTTATTAAGCGGGGACTCCTACGAGCAGTACTTC. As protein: CASSLLSGDSYEQYF.

The CDR3 reads CASSFLDRGPYNEQFF. CDR3 DNA: TGTGCCAGCAGTTTTTTAGACAGGGGTCCCTACAATGAGCAGTTCTTC. The chain carries TRBV27 and TRBJ2-1, with 8 bases identical to TRBD1. Trimming took 3 bases from V and 2 from J; bases not matched to a gene: 6. CDR3 length: 16 amino acids. Germline-derived CDR1 and CDR2 are MNHEY and SMNVEV (reference sequence).

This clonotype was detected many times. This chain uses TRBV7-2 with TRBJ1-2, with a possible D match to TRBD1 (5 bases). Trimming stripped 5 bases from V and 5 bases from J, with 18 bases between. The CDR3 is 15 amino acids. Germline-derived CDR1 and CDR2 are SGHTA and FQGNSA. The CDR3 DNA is TGTGCCAGCAGCCTTACAAGTACAGGCGGTTATGGCTACACCTTC. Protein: CASSLTSTGGYGYTF.

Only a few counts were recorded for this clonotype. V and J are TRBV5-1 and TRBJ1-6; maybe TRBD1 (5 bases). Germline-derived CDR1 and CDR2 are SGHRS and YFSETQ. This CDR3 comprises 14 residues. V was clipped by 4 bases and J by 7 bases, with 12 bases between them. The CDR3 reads CASSVRDGNSPLHF. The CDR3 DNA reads TGCGCCAGCAGCGTCAGGGATGGAAATTCACCCCTCCACTTT.

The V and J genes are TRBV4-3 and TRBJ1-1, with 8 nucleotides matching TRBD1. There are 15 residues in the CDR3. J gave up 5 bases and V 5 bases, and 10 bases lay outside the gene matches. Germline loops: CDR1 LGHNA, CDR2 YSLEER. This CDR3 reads CASSWGGQGGTEAFF. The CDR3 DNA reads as TGCGCCAGCAGCTGGGGAGGACAGGGCGGGACTGAAGCTTTCTTT.

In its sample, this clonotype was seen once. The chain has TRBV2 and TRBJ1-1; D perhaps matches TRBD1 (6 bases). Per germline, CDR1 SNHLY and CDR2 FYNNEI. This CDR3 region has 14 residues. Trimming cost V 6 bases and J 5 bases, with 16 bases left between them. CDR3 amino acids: CASRQGGYVTEAFF. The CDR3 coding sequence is TGTGCCAGCAGACAGGGTGGGTACGTGACTGAAGCTTTCTTT. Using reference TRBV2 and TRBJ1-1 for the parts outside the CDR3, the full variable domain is EPEVTQTPSHQVTQMGQEVILRCVPISNHLYFYWYRQILGQKVEFLVSFYNNEISEKSEIFDDQFSVERPDGSNFTLKIRSTKLEDSAMYFCASRQGGYVTEAFFGQGTRLTVV.

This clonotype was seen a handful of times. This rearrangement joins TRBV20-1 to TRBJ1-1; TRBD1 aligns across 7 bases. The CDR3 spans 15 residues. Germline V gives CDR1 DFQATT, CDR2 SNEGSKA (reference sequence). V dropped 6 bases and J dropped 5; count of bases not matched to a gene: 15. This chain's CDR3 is CSATTPANRGTEAFF. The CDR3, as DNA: TGCAGTGCCACAACCCCCGCCAACAGGGGAACTGAAGCTTTCTTT.

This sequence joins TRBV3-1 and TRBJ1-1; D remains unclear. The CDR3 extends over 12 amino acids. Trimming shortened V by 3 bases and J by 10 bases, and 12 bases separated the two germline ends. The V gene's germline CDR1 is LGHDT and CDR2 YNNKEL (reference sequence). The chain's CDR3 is CASSHMYTGAFF. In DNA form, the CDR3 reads TGTGCCAGCAGCCATATGTATACGGGAGCTTTCTTT. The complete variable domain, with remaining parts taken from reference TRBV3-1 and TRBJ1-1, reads DTAVSQTPKYLVTQMGNDKSIKCEQNLGHDTMYWYKQDSKKFLKIMFSYNNKELIINETVPNRFSPKSPDKAHLNLHINSLELGDSAVYFCASSHMYTGAFFGQGTRLTVV.

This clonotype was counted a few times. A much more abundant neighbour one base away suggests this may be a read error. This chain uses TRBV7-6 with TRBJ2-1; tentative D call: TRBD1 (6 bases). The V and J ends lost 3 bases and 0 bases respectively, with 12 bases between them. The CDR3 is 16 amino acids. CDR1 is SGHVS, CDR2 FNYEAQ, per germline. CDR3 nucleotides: TGTGCCAGCAGCTTTCCTCAGGGGATCTCCTACAATGAGCAGTTCTTC. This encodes CASSFPQGISYNEQFF.

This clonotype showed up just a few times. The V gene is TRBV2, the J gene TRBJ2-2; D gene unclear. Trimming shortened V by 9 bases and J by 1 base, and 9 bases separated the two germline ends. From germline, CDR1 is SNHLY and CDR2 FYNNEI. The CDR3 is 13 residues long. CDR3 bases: TGTGCCAGTGGGGTCCAGAACACCGGGGAGCTGTTTTTT. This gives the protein CASGVQNTGELFF. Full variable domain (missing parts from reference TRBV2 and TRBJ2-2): EPEVTQTPSHQVTQMGQEVILRCVPISNHLYFYWYRQILGQKVEFLVSFYNNEISEKSEIFDDQFSVERPDGSNFTLKIRSTKLEDSAMYFCASGVQNTGELFFGEGSRLTVL.

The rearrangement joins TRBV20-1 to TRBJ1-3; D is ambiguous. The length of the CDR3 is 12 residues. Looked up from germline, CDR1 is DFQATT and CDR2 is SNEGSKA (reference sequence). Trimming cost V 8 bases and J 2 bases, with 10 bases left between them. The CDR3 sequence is CSCARAGNTIYF. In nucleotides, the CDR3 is TGCAGTTGTGCCAGAGCTGGAAACACCATATATTTT.

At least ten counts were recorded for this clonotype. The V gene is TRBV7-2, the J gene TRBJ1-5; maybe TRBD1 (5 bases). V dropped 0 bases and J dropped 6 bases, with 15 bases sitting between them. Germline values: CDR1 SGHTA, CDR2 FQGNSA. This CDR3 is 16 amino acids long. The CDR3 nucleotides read TGTGCCAGCAGCTTAGCTTTTCAGGGCCTTTCTCAGCCCCAGCATTTT. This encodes CASSLAFQGLSQPQHF.

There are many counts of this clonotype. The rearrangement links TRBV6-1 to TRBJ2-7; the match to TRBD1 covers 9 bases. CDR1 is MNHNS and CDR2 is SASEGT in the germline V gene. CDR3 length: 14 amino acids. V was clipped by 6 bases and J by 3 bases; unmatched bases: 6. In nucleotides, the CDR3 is TGTGCCAGCAGAGATGACAGGGGGAGCTACGAGCAGTACTTC. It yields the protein CASRDDRGSYEQYF.

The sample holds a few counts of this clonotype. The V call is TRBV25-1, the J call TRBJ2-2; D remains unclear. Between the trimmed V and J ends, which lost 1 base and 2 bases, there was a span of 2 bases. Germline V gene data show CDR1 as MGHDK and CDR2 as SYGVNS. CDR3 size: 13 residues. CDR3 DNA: TGTGCCAGCAGTGAATTCAACACCGGGGAGCTGTTTTTT. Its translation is CASSEFNTGELFF.

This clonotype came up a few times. CDR3 nucleotide sequence: TGTGCCACCATGGGTGGGACAGGGAATTATTGGAGGGAAGCTTTCTTT. This translates into CATMGGTGNYWREAFF. The rearrangement joins TRBV28 to TRBJ1-1, with TRBD1 matching over 9 bases. Germline lookup yields CDR1 MDHEN and CDR2 SYDVKM. After removal of 10 bases from V and 8 bases from J, the junction contained 20 bases not matched to a gene. CDR3 length equals 16 residues.

CDR3 coding DNA: TGTGCCAGCCGAGGGGGGGGACTAGGATACAATGAGCAGTTCTTC. Protein: CASRGGGLGYNEQFF. The rearrangement links TRBV6-2 or TRBV6-3 to TRBJ2-1; the match to TRBD2 covers 8 bases. Germline CDR1 and CDR2: MNHEY and SVGEGT. V was clipped by 8 bases and J by 4 bases; unmatched bases: 10. The CDR3 contains 15 residues.